This T cell receptor beta chain appears in the sequencing data of a study of molecular identifiers for immune sequencing clone quantification. Across the study: Replicate runs used RNA from around 20,000 or 100,000 naive CD8 cells, which was split five ways into aliquots, and four of those aliquots were then sequenced.

The authors gated naive CD8 T cells as CD8+CD4-CCR7+CD45RA+ for sorting. The CDR3 loop spans 14 amino acids. Germline V gene sequence: CDR1 MDHEN, CDR2 SYDVKM. With V trimmed by 10 bases and J by 2 bases, 7 bases remained unmatched. Preparation of the bulk TCR libraries relied on previously described methods and listed TCR primers. TCRdb ran MiXCR on the PCR reads and lists one entry per CDR3 protein. The data hold a few hundred thousand distinct CDR3 sequences, with 24% observed a single time. Sequencing used naive CD8+ T cells from blood, with Jurkat cell RNA spiked in. Described subset: FACS-sorted CD8+CD4-CCR7+CD45RA+ naive T cells. This TCR derives from a human donor in good health. Some libraries in this study had Jurkat cell RNA spiked in. This chain connects TRBV28 to TRBJ1-3; 8 nucleotides line up with TRBD1. The CDR3 sequence is CAINRGMTGNTIYF. The CDR3 DNA follows: TGTGCCATTAACAGGGGGATGACTGGAAACACCATATATTTT.